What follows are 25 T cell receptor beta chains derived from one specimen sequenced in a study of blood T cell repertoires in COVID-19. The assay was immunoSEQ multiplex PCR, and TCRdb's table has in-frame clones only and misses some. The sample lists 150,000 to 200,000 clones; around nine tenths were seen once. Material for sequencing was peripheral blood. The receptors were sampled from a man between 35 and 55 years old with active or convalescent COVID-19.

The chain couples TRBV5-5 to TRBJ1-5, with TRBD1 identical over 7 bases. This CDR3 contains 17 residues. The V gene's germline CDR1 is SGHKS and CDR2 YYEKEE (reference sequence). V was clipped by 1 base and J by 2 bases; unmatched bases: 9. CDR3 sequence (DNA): TGTGCCAGCAGCTTGTACCGGGACAGTTCTGGCAATCAGCCCCAGCATTTT. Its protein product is CASSLYRDSSGNQPQHF.

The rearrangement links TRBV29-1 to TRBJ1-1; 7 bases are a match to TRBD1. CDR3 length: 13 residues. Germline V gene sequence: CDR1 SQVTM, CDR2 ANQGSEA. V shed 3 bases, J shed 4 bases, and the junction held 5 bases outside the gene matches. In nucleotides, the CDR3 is TGCAGCGTTGAGGGACAGCCAGGCACTGAAGCTTTCTTT. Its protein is CSVEGQPGTEAFF.

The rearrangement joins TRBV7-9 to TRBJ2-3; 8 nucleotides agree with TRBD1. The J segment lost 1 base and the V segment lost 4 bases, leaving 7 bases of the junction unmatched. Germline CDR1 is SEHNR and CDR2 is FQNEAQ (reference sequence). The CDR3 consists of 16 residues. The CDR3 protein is CASSSSRQGRTDTQYF. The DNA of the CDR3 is TGTGCCAGCAGCTCCTCCAGACAGGGGCGCACAGATACGCAGTATTTT.

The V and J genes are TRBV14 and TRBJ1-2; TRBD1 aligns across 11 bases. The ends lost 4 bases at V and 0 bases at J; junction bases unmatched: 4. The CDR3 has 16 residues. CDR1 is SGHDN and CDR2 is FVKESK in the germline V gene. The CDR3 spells CASSLRDRGSNYGYTF. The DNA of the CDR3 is TGTGCCAGCAGCCTCCGGGACAGGGGGTCTAACTATGGCTACACCTTC.

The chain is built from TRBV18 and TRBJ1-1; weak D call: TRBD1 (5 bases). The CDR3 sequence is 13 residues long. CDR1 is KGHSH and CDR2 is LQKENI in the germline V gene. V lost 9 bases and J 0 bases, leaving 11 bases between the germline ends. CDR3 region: CASADSLNTEAFF. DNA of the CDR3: TGTGCCAGTGCCGACAGCCTGAACACTGAAGCTTTCTTT.

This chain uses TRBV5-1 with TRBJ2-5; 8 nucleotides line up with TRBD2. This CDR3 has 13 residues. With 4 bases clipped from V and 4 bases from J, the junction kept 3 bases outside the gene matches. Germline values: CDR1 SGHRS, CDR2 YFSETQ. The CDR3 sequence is CASSVGLAETQYF. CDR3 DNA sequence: TGCGCCAGCAGCGTCGGACTAGCAGAGACCCAGTACTTC.

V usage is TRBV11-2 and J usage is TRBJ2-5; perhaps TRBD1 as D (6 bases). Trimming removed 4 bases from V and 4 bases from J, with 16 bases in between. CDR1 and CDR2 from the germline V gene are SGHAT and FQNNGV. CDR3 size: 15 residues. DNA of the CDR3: TGTGCCAGCAGCTCCCGACAGGTCCTCACAGAGACCCAGTACTTC. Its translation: CASSSRQVLTETQYF.

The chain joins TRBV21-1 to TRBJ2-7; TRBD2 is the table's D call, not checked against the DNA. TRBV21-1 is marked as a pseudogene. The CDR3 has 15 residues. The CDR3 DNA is TGTGCCAGCAGCAAGACTAGCGGGGAGTCCTACGAGCAGTACTTC. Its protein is CASSKTSGESYEQYF.

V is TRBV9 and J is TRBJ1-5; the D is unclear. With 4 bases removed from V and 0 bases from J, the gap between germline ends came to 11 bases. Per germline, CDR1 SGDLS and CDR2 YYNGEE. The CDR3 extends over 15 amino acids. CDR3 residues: CASSPYSNSNQPQHF. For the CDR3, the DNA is TGTGCCAGCAGCCCGTACAGTAATAGCAATCAGCCCCAGCATTTT. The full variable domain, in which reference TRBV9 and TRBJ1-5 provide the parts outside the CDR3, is DSGVTQTPKHLITATGQRVTLRCSPRSGDLSVYWYQQSLDQGLQFLIQYYNGEERAKGNILERFSAQQFPDLHSELNLSSLELGDSALYFCASSPYSNSNQPQHFGDGTRLSIL.

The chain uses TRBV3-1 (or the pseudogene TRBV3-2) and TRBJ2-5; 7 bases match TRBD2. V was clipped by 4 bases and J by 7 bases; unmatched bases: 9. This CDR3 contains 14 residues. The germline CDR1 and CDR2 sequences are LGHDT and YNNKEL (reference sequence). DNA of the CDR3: TGTGCCAGCAGCCCCAGGGAGGGCCGGGCGACCCAGTACTTC. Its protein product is CASSPREGRATQYF.

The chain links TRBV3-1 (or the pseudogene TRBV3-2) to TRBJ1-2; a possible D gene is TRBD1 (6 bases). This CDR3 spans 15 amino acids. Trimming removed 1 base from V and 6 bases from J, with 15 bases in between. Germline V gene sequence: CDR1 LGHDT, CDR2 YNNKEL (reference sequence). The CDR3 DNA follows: TGTGCCAGCAGCCAAGCGGTGGGGACAACGGATGGCTACACCTTC. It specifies CASSQAVGTTDGYTF.

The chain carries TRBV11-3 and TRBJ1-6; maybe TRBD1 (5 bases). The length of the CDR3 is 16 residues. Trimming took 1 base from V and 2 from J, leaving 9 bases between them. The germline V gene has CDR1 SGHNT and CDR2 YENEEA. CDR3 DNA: TGTGCCAGCAGCTTAGGGCAGGGCACCTATAATTCACCCCTCCACTTT. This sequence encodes CASSLGQGTYNSPLHF.

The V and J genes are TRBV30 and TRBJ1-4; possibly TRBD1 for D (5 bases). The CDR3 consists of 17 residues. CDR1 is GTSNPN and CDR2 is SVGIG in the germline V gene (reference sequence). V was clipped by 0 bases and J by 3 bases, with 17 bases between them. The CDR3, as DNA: TGTGCCTGGAGTGTACATTTGGGCAGGGAGGCTAATGAAAAACTGTTTTTT. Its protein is CAWSVHLGREANEKLFF.

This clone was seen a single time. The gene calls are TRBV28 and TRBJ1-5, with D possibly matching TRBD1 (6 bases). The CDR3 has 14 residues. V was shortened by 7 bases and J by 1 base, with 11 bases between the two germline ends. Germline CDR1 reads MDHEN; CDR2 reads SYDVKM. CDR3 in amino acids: CASNSGQSNQPQHF. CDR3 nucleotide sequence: TGTGCCAGCAATTCGGGACAAAGCAATCAGCCCCAGCATTTT.

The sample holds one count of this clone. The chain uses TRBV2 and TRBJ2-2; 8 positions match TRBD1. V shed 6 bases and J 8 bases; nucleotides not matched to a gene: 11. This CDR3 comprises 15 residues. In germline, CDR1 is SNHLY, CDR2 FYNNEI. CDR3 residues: CASRSGTGVLGELFF. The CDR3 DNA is TGTGCCAGCAGATCCGGGACAGGCGTTCTAGGGGAGCTGTTTTTT.

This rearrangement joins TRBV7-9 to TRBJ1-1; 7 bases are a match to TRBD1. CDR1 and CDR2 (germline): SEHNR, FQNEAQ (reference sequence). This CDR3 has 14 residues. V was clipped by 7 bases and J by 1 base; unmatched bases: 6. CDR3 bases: TGTGCCAGCACCCACGGGACAGCGAACACTGAAGCTTTCTTT. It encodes CASTHGTANTEAFF.

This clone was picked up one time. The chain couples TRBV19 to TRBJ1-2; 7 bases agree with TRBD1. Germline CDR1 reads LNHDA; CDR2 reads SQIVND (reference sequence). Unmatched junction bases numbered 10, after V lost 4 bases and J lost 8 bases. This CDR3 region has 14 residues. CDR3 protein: CASSSGQAVGGYTF. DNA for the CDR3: TGTGCCAGTAGTAGTGGACAGGCCGTAGGAGGCTACACCTTC.

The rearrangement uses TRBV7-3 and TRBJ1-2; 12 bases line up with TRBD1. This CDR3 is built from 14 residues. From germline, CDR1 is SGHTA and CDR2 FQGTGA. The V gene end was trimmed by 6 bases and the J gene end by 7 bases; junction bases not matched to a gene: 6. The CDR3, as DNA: TGTGCCAGCAGGCCGGGACAGGGGGCTATTGGCTACACCTTC. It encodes CASRPGQGAIGYTF.

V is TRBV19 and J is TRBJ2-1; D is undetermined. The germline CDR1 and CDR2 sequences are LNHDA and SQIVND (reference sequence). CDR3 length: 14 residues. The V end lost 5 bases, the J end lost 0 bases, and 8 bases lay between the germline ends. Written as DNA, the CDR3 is TGTGCCAGTAGTCTCCTGAGCTCCTACAATGAGCAGTTCTTC. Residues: CASSLLSSYNEQFF.

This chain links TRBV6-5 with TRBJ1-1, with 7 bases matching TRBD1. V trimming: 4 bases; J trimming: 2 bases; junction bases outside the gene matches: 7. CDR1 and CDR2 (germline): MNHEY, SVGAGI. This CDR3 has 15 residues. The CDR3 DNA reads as TGTGCCAGCAGTTCCCAGGGGGAAAGTAACACTGAAGCTTTCTTT. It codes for CASSSQGESNTEAFF.

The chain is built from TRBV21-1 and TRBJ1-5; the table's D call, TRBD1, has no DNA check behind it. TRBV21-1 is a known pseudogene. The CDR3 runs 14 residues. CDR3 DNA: TGTGCCAGCAGCAAAGGGGAAGGGGCTCAGCCCCAGCATTTT. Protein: CASSKGEGAQPQHF.

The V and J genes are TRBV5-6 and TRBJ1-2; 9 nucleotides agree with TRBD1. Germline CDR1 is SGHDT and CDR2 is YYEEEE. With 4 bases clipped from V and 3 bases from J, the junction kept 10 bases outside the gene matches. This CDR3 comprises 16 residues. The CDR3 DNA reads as TGTGCCAGCAGCCTGACAGGGGGAATAAGGGACTATGGCTACACCTTC. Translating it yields CASSLTGGIRDYGYTF.

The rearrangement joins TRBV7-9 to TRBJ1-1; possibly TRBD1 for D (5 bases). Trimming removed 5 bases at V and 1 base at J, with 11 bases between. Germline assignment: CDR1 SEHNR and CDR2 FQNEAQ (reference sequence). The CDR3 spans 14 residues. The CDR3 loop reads CASSRRGSNTEAFF. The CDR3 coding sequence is TGTGCCAGCAGCCGGCGGGGGTCGAACACTGAAGCTTTCTTT.

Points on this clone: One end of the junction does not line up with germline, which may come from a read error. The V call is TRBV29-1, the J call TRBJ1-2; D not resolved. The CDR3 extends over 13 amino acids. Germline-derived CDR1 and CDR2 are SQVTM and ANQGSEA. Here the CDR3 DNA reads TGCAGCGTAGAAGTACGGGGTCGGTATGGCTACACCTTC. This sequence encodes CSVEVRGRYGYTF. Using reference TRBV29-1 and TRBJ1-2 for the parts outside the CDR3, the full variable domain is SAVISQKPSRDICQRGTSLTIQCQVDSQVTMMFWYRQQPGQSLTLIATANQGSEATYESGFVIDKFPISRPNLTFSTLTVSNMSPEDSSIYLCSVEVRGRYGYTFGSGTRLTVV.

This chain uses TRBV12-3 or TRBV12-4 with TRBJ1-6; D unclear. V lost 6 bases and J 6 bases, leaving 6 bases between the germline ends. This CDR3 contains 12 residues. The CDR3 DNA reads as TGTGCCAGCAGGGAGAGTAATTCACCCCTCCACTTT. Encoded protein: CASRESNSPLHF.